Listed below are T cell receptor beta chains from one sample, sequenced in a study of blood T cells in healthy people across ages. MiXCR, run by TCRdb on the 5' RACE reads, gives a single entry per CDR3 protein. The sample shows more than 1.4 million distinct CDR3 sequences, approximately 42% of them seen only once. Sequencing was done on a sample of blood. Receptors were obtained from a woman under 30 in good health. Both conserved end residues are part of each CDR3. Each record gives: D gene, J gene, CDR3 length, V gene, clone size, CDR3 protein, CDR3 DNA. A D gene is named only where the DNA matches it firmly. Only part of the rows carry a size: once, few, many, or a class if the clone is expanded.

D gene: NA; J gene: TRBJ2-7; CDR3 length: 15; V gene: TRBV5-5; clone size: few; CDR3 protein: CASSLAVTGQYEQYF; CDR3 DNA: TGTGCCAGCAGCTTGGCCGTGACAGGCCAATACGAGCAGTACTTC
D gene: NA; J gene: TRBJ1-4; CDR3 length: 13; V gene: TRBV2; clone size: few; CDR3 protein: CASRGEFNEKLFF; CDR3 DNA: TGTGCCAGCCGCGGGGAGTTTAATGAAAAACTGTTTTTT
D gene: TRBD1; J gene: TRBJ1-2; CDR3 length: 16; V gene: TRBV7-8; clone size: NA; CDR3 protein: CASSLGGQGARYGYTF; CDR3 DNA: TGTGCCAGCAGCTTAGGCGGACAGGGGGCGCGGTATGGCTACACCTTC
D gene: NA; J gene: TRBJ1-2; CDR3 length: 12; V gene: TRBV12-3/TRBV12-4; clone size: NA; CDR3 protein: CASSSRPGGYTF; CDR3 DNA: TGTGCCAGCAGCTCCCGACCGGGCGGCTACACCTTC
D gene: NA; J gene: TRBJ1-2; CDR3 length: 13; V gene: TRBV18; clone size: once; CDR3 protein: CASSPGLMDGYTF; CDR3 DNA: TGTGCCAGCTCACCCGGGTTGATGGATGGCTACACCTTC
D gene: NA; J gene: TRBJ1-2; CDR3 length: 15; V gene: TRBV28; clone size: NA; CDR3 protein: CASSLKRTTGYGYTF; CDR3 DNA: TGTGCCAGCAGTTTAAAGCGGACAACTGGCTATGGCTACACCTTC
D gene: NA; J gene: TRBJ2-4; CDR3 length: 15; V gene: TRBV30; clone size: NA; CDR3 protein: CAWSRRGLAKNIQYF; CDR3 DNA: TGTGCCTGGAGTAGACGGGGACTAGCCAAAAACATTCAGTACTTC
D gene: NA; J gene: TRBJ1-2; CDR3 length: 16; V gene: TRBV5-1; clone size: NA; CDR3 protein: CASSFVSGGAFYGYTF; CDR3 DNA: TGCGCCAGCAGCTTCGTTTCGGGGGGCGCCTTCTATGGCTACACCTTC
D gene: NA; J gene: TRBJ2-3; CDR3 length: 12; V gene: TRBV12-3/TRBV12-4; clone size: NA; CDR3 protein: CASSLNGRKQYF; CDR3 DNA: TGTGCCAGCAGCCTGAACGGGCGCAAGCAGTATTTT
D gene: NA; J gene: TRBJ1-4; CDR3 length: 13; V gene: TRBV10-3; clone size: NA; CDR3 protein: CAISEGLDEKLFF; CDR3 DNA: TGTGCCATCAGTGAGGGATTGGATGAAAAACTGTTTTTT
D gene: TRBD1; J gene: TRBJ2-3; CDR3 length: 15; V gene: TRBV12-3/TRBV12-4; clone size: NA; CDR3 protein: CASRMTGDATDTQYF; CDR3 DNA: TGTGCCAGCAGGATGACAGGGGATGCCACAGATACGCAGTATTTT
D gene: NA; J gene: TRBJ2-1; CDR3 length: 14; V gene: TRBV3-1; clone size: NA; CDR3 protein: CASSSNSRGNEQFF; CDR3 DNA: TGTGCCAGCAGCTCCAACTCTCGGGGCAATGAGCAGTTCTTC
D gene: TRBD1; J gene: TRBJ1-4; CDR3 length: 16; V gene: TRBV7-9; clone size: NA; CDR3 protein: CASSPRDRATNEKLFF; CDR3 DNA: TGTGCCAGCAGCCCCCGGGACAGGGCAACTAATGAAAAACTGTTTTTT
D gene: NA; J gene: TRBJ2-1; CDR3 length: 17; V gene: TRBV4-1; clone size: few; CDR3 protein: CASSQDAGNNLYNEQFF; CDR3 DNA: TGCGCCAGCAGCCAAGATGCAGGGAATAATCTCTACAATGAGCAGTTCTTC
D gene: NA; J gene: TRBJ2-3; CDR3 length: 11; V gene: TRBV29-1; clone size: few; CDR3 protein: CSVLGSDTQYF; CDR3 DNA: TGCAGCGTTTTAGGGTCAGATACGCAGTATTTT
D gene: TRBD2; J gene: TRBJ2-7; CDR3 length: 15; V gene: TRBV20-1; clone size: NA; CDR3 protein: CSARDIPSGGYEQYF; CDR3 DNA: TGCAGTGCTAGAGACATTCCTAGCGGGGGTTACGAGCAGTACTTC
D gene: NA; J gene: TRBJ2-2; CDR3 length: 16; V gene: TRBV3-1; clone size: NA; CDR3 protein: CASSQGPAGSGGELFF; CDR3 DNA: TGTGCCAGCAGCCAAGGACCGGCGGGTTCTGGTGGGGAGCTGTTTTTT
D gene: TRBD2; J gene: TRBJ2-1; CDR3 length: 16; V gene: TRBV28; clone size: NA; CDR3 protein: CASRADSGGIYNEQFF; CDR3 DNA: TGTGCCAGCAGGGCAGATAGCGGGGGGATATACAATGAGCAGTTCTTC
D gene: NA; J gene: TRBJ2-7; CDR3 length: 13; V gene: TRBV3-1; clone size: NA; CDR3 protein: CASSQNAPYEQYF; CDR3 DNA: TGTGCCAGCAGCCAGAACGCCCCTTACGAGCAGTACTTC
D gene: NA; J gene: TRBJ2-7; CDR3 length: 14; V gene: TRBV2; clone size: NA; CDR3 protein: CASSDGSVAYEQYF; CDR3 DNA: TGTGCCAGCAGTGATGGTAGCGTGGCCTACGAGCAGTACTTC
D gene: TRBD1; J gene: TRBJ2-5; CDR3 length: 13; V gene: TRBV10-3; clone size: many; CDR3 protein: CAIRTGQHNEQYF; CDR3 DNA: TGTGCCATCAGGACGGGACAGCACAATGAGCAGTACTTC
D gene: TRBD2; J gene: TRBJ2-1; CDR3 length: 12; V gene: TRBV27; clone size: many; CDR3 protein: CASSPGTSGEFF; CDR3 DNA: TGTGCCAGCAGTCCTGGGACTAGCGGGGAGTTCTTC